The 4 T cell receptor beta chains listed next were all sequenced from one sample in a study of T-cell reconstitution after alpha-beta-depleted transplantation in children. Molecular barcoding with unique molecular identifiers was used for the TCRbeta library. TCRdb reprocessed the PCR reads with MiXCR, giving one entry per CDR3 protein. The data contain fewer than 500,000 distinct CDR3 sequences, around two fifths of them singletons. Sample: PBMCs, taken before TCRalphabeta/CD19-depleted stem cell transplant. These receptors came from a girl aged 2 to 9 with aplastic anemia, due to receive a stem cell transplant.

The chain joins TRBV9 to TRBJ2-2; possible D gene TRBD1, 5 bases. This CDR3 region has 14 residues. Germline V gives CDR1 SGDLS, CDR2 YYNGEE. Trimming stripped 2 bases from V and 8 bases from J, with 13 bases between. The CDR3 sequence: CASSVMGQGGELFF. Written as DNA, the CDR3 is TGTGCCAGCAGCGTGATGGGGCAAGGTGGGGAGCTGTTTTTT. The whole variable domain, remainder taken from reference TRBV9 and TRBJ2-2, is DSGVTQTPKHLITATGQRVTLRCSPRSGDLSVYWYQQSLDQGLQFLIQYYNGEERAKGNILERFSAQQFPDLHSELNLSSLELGDSALYFCASSVMGQGGELFFGEGSRLTVL.

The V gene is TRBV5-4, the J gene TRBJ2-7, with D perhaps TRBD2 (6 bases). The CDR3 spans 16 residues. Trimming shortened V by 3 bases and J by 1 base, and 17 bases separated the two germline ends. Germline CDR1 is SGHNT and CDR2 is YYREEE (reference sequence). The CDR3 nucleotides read TGTGCCAGCAGCTCGGCCGGGACTCGCGGTTCCTACGAGCAGTACTTC. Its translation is CASSSAGTRGSYEQYF.

CDR3 DNA sequence: TGTGCCAGCAGCTTAGGGACAGGGCTTTACGAGCAGTACTTC. Translation: CASSLGTGLYEQYF. The chain combines TRBV11-3 with TRBJ2-7, with 8 bases fitting TRBD1. The CDR3 consists of 14 residues. Germline-derived CDR1 and CDR2 are SGHNT and YENEEA. After removal of 1 base from V and 4 bases from J, the junction contained 3 bases not matched to a gene.

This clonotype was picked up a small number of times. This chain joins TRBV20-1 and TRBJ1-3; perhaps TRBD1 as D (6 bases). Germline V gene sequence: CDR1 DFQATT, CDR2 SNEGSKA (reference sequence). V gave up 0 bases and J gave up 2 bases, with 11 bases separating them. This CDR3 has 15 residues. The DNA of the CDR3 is TGCAGTGCTAGAGATCTCCGGGGGCCTGGAAACACCATATATTTT. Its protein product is CSARDLRGPGNTIYF.